These 4 T cell receptor beta chains were sequenced from one sample in a study of regulatory T cells in long-lasting Graves disease. The sample's time point: newly diagnosed GD, antithyroid drugs for less than 3 months. RNA extracted from PBMCs served as the sequencing template. Combining iRepertoire HTBI primers with Arm-PCR of CDR3 regions, the authors built TCR beta libraries. TCRdb analysed the multiplex PCR reads with MiXCR anew, one entry per CDR3 protein. The sample gives about 540,000 distinct CDR3 sequences, roughly 13% of which show up once; under 10% is in the top ten. These same records also appear under a second study, on T cells in Graves' hyperthyroidism and ophthalmopathy.

Sample: peripheral blood mononuclear cells (PBMCs), taken at new diagnosis, from a patient treated with antithyroid drugs. The receptors shown here come from a young man with Graves disease.

This clonotype has just a few counts. The genes are TRBV3-1 and TRBJ2-1; D is uncertain. V was shortened by 0 bases and J by 6 bases, with 18 bases between the two germline ends. CDR1 is LGHDT and CDR2 is YNNKEL in the germline V gene (reference sequence). CDR3 size: 17 residues. The CDR3 nucleotides read TGTGCCAGCAGCCAAGAAAGAAACCGACAAATGCCCAATGAGCAGTTCTTC. Translating it yields CASSQERNRQMPNEQFF.

The rearrangement joins TRBV30 to TRBJ1-3, with D perhaps TRBD1 (6 bases). Germline V CDR1 and CDR2: GTSNPN, SVGIG (reference sequence). The CDR3 loop spans 12 amino acids. The CDR3 nucleotides are TGTAGTCACTCCGGGACAGGAAACACCATATATTTT. This codes for CSHSGTGNTIYF.

This clonotype was observed at least ten times. V is TRBV2 and J is TRBJ2-3; 8 bases map to TRBD2. The V gene's germline CDR1 is SNHLY and CDR2 FYNNEI. This CDR3 is 16 amino acids long. V lost 2 bases, J lost 2 bases, and 6 bases stayed unmatched. The CDR3 loop reads CASSERASGYTDTQYF. The DNA for the CDR3 is TGTGCCAGCAGTGAAAGGGCTAGCGGGTACACAGATACGCAGTATTTT.

The sample holds many counts of this clonotype. The chain couples TRBV7-2 to TRBJ1-3, with TRBD1 as a possible D gene (6 bases). V was clipped by 3 bases and J by 7 bases, with 13 bases between them. This CDR3 contains 14 residues. From germline, CDR1 is SGHTA and CDR2 FQGNSA. CDR3 in amino acids: CASSFYRVGNTIYF. CDR3 in DNA: TGTGCCAGCAGCTTTTACAGGGTGGGGAACACCATATATTTT.